A single sample gave rise to the 27 T cell receptor beta chains below, sequenced in a study of control samples from healthy donors and cancer patients. Profiled with immunoSEQ multiplex PCR; TCRdb holds only in-frame clones, not every one. This table has 100,000 to 150,000 clones, about 95% appearing once. The specimen was blood. The receptors were sampled from a man in his thirties or forties in good health.

This chain joins TRBV9 and TRBJ2-3, with TRBD2 matching over 11 bases. In germline, CDR1 is SGDLS, CDR2 YYNGEE. V shed 2 bases, J shed 8 bases, and the junction held 4 bases outside the gene matches. This CDR3 region has 14 residues. CDR3 DNA sequence: TGTGCCAGCAGCGTTAGCGGGGGGGACGGTACGCAGTATTTT. Its protein is CASSVSGGDGTQYF.

The rearrangement links TRBV30 to TRBJ1-4; possibly TRBD1 for D (5 bases). Germline V CDR1 and CDR2: GTSNPN, SVGIG (reference sequence). This CDR3 has 18 amino acids. V lost 3 bases to trimming and J lost 8 bases, with 28 bases between them. CDR3 loop: CAWSYRRASGSNGEKLFF. CDR3 bases: TGTGCCTGGAGCTATCGCAGGGCGTCAGGATCAAATGGCGAAAAACTGTTTTTT.

The gene calls are TRBV7-2 and TRBJ1-1; D may be TRBD1 (6 bases). Germline assignment: CDR1 SGHTA and CDR2 FQGNSA. The CDR3 is 14 amino acids. Deletions cut 2 bases from V and 3 bases from J, with 10 bases between. For the CDR3, the DNA is TGTGCCAGCAGCTTATCTGGGGGGCACACTGAAGCTTTCTTT. Translation: CASSLSGGHTEAFF.

The chain carries TRBV14 and TRBJ1-2, with D uncertain. V lost 1 base, J lost 3 bases, and 6 bases lay in between. CDR1 SGHDN and CDR2 FVKESK come from the germline V gene. This CDR3 contains 13 residues. Here the CDR3 DNA reads TGTGCCAGCAGCCAAGTCCCCGACTATGGCTACACCTTC. It specifies CASSQVPDYGYTF.

The rearrangement links TRBV4-1 to TRBJ1-1; D is unclear. V was shortened by 0 bases and J by 0 bases, with 11 bases between the two germline ends. The CDR3 is 16 amino acids. CDR1 and CDR2 from the germline V gene are MGHRA and YSYEKL. CDR3 region: CASSQEWRQVNTEAFF. The CDR3 nucleotides are TGCGCCAGCAGCCAAGAATGGAGGCAGGTGAACACTGAAGCTTTCTTT.

The rearrangement uses TRBV6-2 or TRBV6-3 and TRBJ1-1; no clear D gene. The CDR3 sequence is 14 residues long. The germline V and J ends were trimmed by 4 bases and 0 bases, with 9 bases remaining between them. Germline lookup yields CDR1 MNHEY and CDR2 SVGEGT. The chain's CDR3 is CASSFGGVNTEAFF. The CDR3 DNA sequence: TGTGCCAGCAGTTTCGGAGGAGTGAACACTGAAGCTTTCTTT.

The V and J genes are TRBV6-1 and TRBJ1-5; the match to TRBD1 covers 9 bases. The CDR3 extends over 16 amino acids. J gave up 7 bases and V 3 bases, and 10 bases lay outside the gene matches. Looked up from germline, CDR1 is MNHNS and CDR2 is SASEGT. The CDR3 DNA reads TGTGCCAGCAGTGATACGACAGGGGGTGCAGGACAGCCCCAGCATTTT. Amino acids: CASSDTTGGAGQPQHF.

The chain recombines TRBV7-9 with TRBJ2-1; 8 nucleotides align to TRBD2. CDR1 and CDR2 (germline): SEHNR, FQNEAQ (reference sequence). The CDR3 is made up of 13 amino acids. Trimming removed 3 bases from V and 8 bases from J; junction bases left unmatched: 3. The CDR3 loop is CASSFLSGDEQFF. Written as DNA, the CDR3 is TGTGCCAGCAGCTTCCTTAGCGGGGATGAGCAGTTCTTC.

This rearrangement joins TRBV10-3 to TRBJ2-3; D perhaps matches TRBD2 (6 bases). The CDR3 sequence is 16 residues long. V lost 7 bases and J 1 base, leaving 18 bases between the germline ends. CDR1 is ENHRY and CDR2 is SYGVKD in the germline V gene. In DNA form, the CDR3 reads TGTGCCATCAACAGATGGGGGGACGAGGGCACAGATACGCAGTATTTT. Its translation is CAINRWGDEGTDTQYF.

The V and J genes are TRBV1 and TRBJ2-7; the DNA was not compared with TRBD2, the D call given in the table. TRBV1 is an annotated pseudogene. The CDR3 is 20 amino acids. The CDR3 nucleotides read TGCACCAGCAGCCGCAATATCGGACTAGCGGGGGGTCCCAGCTCCTACGAGCAGTACTTC. Its protein product is CTSSRNIGLAGGPSSYEQYF.

This chain connects TRBV5-1 to TRBJ2-2; 7 bases are a match to TRBD2. V lost 6 bases and J lost 0; bases outside the gene matches: 5. Germline-derived CDR1 and CDR2 are SGHRS and YFSETQ. This CDR3 is 15 amino acids long. CDR3 protein: CASKGRAANTGELFF. CDR3 nucleotide sequence: TGCGCCAGCAAGGGGAGGGCCGCGAACACCGGGGAGCTGTTTTTT.

The V gene is TRBV28, the J gene TRBJ1-1, with D uncertain. The CDR3 sequence is 12 residues long. The V and J ends lost 5 bases and 2 bases respectively, with 6 bases between them. Germline CDR1 MDHEN, CDR2 SYDVKM. As DNA, the CDR3 is TGTGCCAGCAGTCATCTTAACACTGAAGCTTTCTTT. Protein: CASSHLNTEAFF. Full variable domain (remainder filled in from reference TRBV28 and TRBJ1-1): DVKVTQSSRYLVKRTGEKVFLECVQDMDHENMFWYRQDPGLGLRLIYFSYDVKMKEKGDIPEGYSVSREKKERFSLILESASTNQTSMYLCASSHLNTEAFFGQGTRLTVV.

V is TRBV6-2 or TRBV6-3 and J is TRBJ2-7; possible D gene TRBD1, 6 bases. The CDR3 contains 17 residues. Germline CDR1 MNHEY, CDR2 SVGEGT. V lost 0 bases, J lost 3 bases, and 18 bases lay in between. The DNA for the CDR3 is TGTGCCAGCAGTTACTCCCTCGGACAGCCAAACTTCTACGAGCAGTACTTC. This codes for CASSYSLGQPNFYEQYF.

The genes are TRBV19 and TRBJ1-5, with 7 positions matching TRBD1. Germline V gives CDR1 LNHDA, CDR2 SQIVND (reference sequence). The CDR3 sequence is 15 residues long. J gave up 0 bases and V 9 bases, and 8 bases lay outside the gene matches. CDR3 coding DNA: TGTGCCAGCCGGGACAGTCCTATTAGCAATCAGCCCCAGCATTTT. Its translation is CASRDSPISNQPQHF.

The chain recombines TRBV7-9 with TRBJ2-3, with no clear D. Trimming removed 4 bases from V and 2 bases from J, with 10 bases in between. Germline loops: CDR1 SEHNR, CDR2 FQNEAQ (reference sequence). The length of the CDR3 is 14 residues. CDR3 DNA: TGTGCCAGCAGCTACGGTCACTTCACAGATACGCAGTATTTT. It is translated as CASSYGHFTDTQYF.

The V and J genes are TRBV27 and TRBJ2-3; D might be TRBD2 (6 bases). Germline V CDR1 and CDR2: MNHEY, SMNVEV (reference sequence). With 4 bases removed from V and 1 base from J, the gap between germline ends came to 15 bases. This CDR3 contains 16 residues. The CDR3 loop reads CASSSPRRGGTDTQYF. CDR3 DNA: TGTGCCAGCAGTTCGCCCCGGCGGGGAGGCACAGATACGCAGTATTTT.

This clone came up once. The chain couples TRBV27 to TRBJ1-2; D unclear. The V and J ends lost 4 bases and 0 bases respectively, with 9 bases between them. Germline CDR1 reads MNHEY; CDR2 reads SMNVEV (reference sequence). CDR3 size: 14 residues. Here the CDR3 DNA reads TGTGCCAGCAGTTCCGGGAGAACTAACTATGGCTACACCTTC. Translated, it gives CASSSGRTNYGYTF.

The chain employs TRBV27 and TRBJ1-1, with D hard to call. The CDR3 is 18 residues long. The V gene lost 6 bases and the J gene lost 2 bases, with 25 bases spanning the gap. The germline gives CDR1 MNHEY, CDR2 SMNVEV (reference sequence). The CDR3 DNA reads TGTGCCAGCAGCCGGCTGACGTGGTACGGAACCAAAAACACTGAAGCTTTCTTT. Amino acid sequence: CASSRLTWYGTKNTEAFF.

The J gene is TRBJ2-5, the V gene TRBV7-2, with a possible D match to TRBD2 (6 bases). Trimming pared 5 bases from V and 2 bases from J, leaving 21 bases between. This CDR3 comprises 17 residues. The germline CDR1 and CDR2 sequences are SGHTA and FQGNSA. The DNA of the CDR3 is TGTGCCAGCAGCCACCGGCCGTTAAGCGGGTGGCAAGAGACCCAGTACTTC. Its translation: CASSHRPLSGWQETQYF.

The DNA of the CDR3 is TGTGCCAGCAGTGGACAGGTTGTCTCTGGAAACACCATATATTTT. Protein sequence: CASSGQVVSGNTIYF. The genes are TRBV2 and TRBJ1-3; D perhaps matches TRBD1 (6 bases). From germline, CDR1 is SNHLY and CDR2 FYNNEI. There are 15 residues in the CDR3. V was trimmed by 4 bases and J by 0 bases, leaving 10 bases between them.

The V gene is TRBV6-5, the J gene TRBJ1-1; D perhaps matches TRBD1 (6 bases). Trimming took 7 bases from V and 0 from J, leaving 12 bases between them. Germline V lookup: CDR1 MNHEY, CDR2 SVGAGI. CDR3 length equals 14 residues. Written as DNA, the CDR3 is TGTGCCAGCACCCGCGGGGGCTTGAACACTGAAGCTTTCTTT. Amino acids: CASTRGGLNTEAFF.

The chain uses TRBV12-5 and TRBJ1-1; weak D call: TRBD1 (5 bases). The CDR3 sequence is 14 residues long. Germline V gene lookup returns CDR1 LGHNT and CDR2 FRNRAP. V shed 6 bases and J shed 4 bases, with 15 bases lying between them. Written as DNA, the CDR3 is TGTGCTAGTGGGTTCGGGGGGGAGAGCACTGAAGCTTTCTTT. Residues: CASGFGGESTEAFF.

The chain is built from TRBV5-1 and TRBJ2-1; 8 bases map to TRBD2. J gave up 7 bases and V 0 bases, and 6 bases lay outside the gene matches. This CDR3 contains 15 residues. CDR1 SGHRS and CDR2 YFSETQ come from the germline V gene. The CDR3 coding sequence is TGCGCCAGCAGCTTGGTGAAGCGGGGGATTAATGAGCAGTTCTTC. Translating gives CASSLVKRGINEQFF. Full variable domain (rest looked up from reference TRBV5-1 and TRBJ2-1): KAGVTQTPRYLIKTRGQQVTLSCSPISGHRSVSWYQQTPGQGLQFLFEYFSETQRNKGNFPGRFSGRQFSNSRSEMNVSTLELGDSALYLCASSLVKRGINEQFFGPGTRLTVL.

CDR3: CASSSTYQRGDSTDTQYF. The CDR3 DNA is TGTGCCAGCAGCTCAACGTATCAGCGGGGGGACAGCACAGATACGCAGTATTTT. The chain links TRBV5-6 to TRBJ2-3, with 9 bases identical to TRBD2. The CDR3 sequence is 18 residues long. CDR1 SGHDT and CDR2 YYEEEE come from the germline V gene. Losses at the gene ends were 3 bases for V and 0 bases for J; bases not matched to a gene: 11.

The chain joins TRBV18 to TRBJ2-3, with D uncertain. The CDR3 runs 15 residues. The germline V gene encodes CDR1 KGHSH and CDR2 LQKENI. Deletions cut 7 bases from V and 5 bases from J, with 19 bases between. The CDR3 nucleotides read TGTGCCAGCTTCACCGTGGACGGATCTATAGATACGCAGTATTTT. It translates to CASFTVDGSIDTQYF.

This clone occurred once. The chain links TRBV18 to TRBJ1-2, with D unclear. This CDR3 region has 14 residues. Germline loops: CDR1 KGHSH, CDR2 LQKENI. V was trimmed by 2 bases and J by 4 bases, leaving 11 bases between them. This chain's CDR3 is CASSPTMESYGYTF. The CDR3 coding sequence is TGTGCCAGCTCACCAACGATGGAAAGCTATGGCTACACCTTC. The entire variable domain, with the rest obtained from reference TRBV18 and TRBJ1-2, is as follows: NAGVMQNPRHLVRRRGQEARLRCSPMKGHSHVYWYRQLPEEGLKFMVYLQKENIIDESGMPKERFSAEFPKEGPSILRIQQVVRGDSAAYFCASSPTMESYGYTFGSGTRLTVV.

The J gene is TRBJ2-1, the V gene TRBV9; D is ambiguous. This CDR3 spans 13 amino acids. Germline assignment: CDR1 SGDLS and CDR2 YYNGEE. The germline V and J ends were trimmed by 4 bases and 3 bases, with 8 bases remaining between them. The CDR3 bases are TGTGCCAGCAGCCCCTCGCTCTACAATGAGCAGTTCTTC. Translation: CASSPSLYNEQFF. The complete variable domain, with remaining parts taken from reference TRBV9 and TRBJ2-1, reads DSGVTQTPKHLITATGQRVTLRCSPRSGDLSVYWYQQSLDQGLQFLIQYYNGEERAKGNILERFSAQQFPDLHSELNLSSLELGDSALYFCASSPSLYNEQFFGPGTRLTVL.